Sequencing of this T cell receptor (beta chain) was carried out in a study of shared clonotypes between healthy human individuals. Study outcomes and limitations: A few donors shared 4.5% to 6.5% of their naive CD4 clonotypes. Despite large depth, rarefaction showed incomplete sorted-subset sequencing.

This CDR3 region has 15 residues. Germline V gives CDR1 SGHRS, CDR2 YFSETQ. Trimming removed 3 bases from V and 5 bases from J, with 15 bases in between. About this clone itself: Antigen: not known.

CD45RO negativity and positive selection for CCR7 defined naive CD8 cells, a population that excluded terminally differentiated effector memory CD45RA+ cells. Libraries were prepared by immunoSEQ multiplex PCR; TCRdb keeps only in-frame clonotypes and omits some of them. Found here are 630,000 or so clones, more than 95% of them singletons; the top ten hold 0.25% to 0.35%. The chain joins TRBV5-1 to TRBJ2-1; a weak D match, TRBD2 (6 bases). What was sequenced was naive CD8+ T cells sorted from blood. The clonotype was recovered from a man younger than 40 in good health. The CDR3 region has the DNA TGCGCCAGCAGCTGGACGGGACTGGGCAACAATGAGCAGTTCTTC. It is translated as CASSWTGLGNNEQFF.